Each of the 14 T cell receptor beta chains below was sequenced from the same sample in a study of shared clonotypes between healthy human individuals. TCRdb's table, derived via immunoSEQ multiplex PCR, lists solely in-frame clones and lacks some. The sample contains 2 million to 2.5 million clones, approximately 95% of which appear only once. The sequenced sample was naive CD4+ T cells from PBMCs. As to subset: CD45RA+ positively selected. These receptor sequences come from a man aged 18 to 29 in good health. Some clones in this sample may be carry-over from other donors' samples.

The chain uses TRBV4-1 and TRBJ2-1, with a tentative D call TRBD2 (6 bases). The length of the CDR3 is 16 residues. Germline V lookup: CDR1 MGHRA, CDR2 YSYEKL. V was pared by 4 bases and J by 3 bases, with 16 bases between. The chain's CDR3 is CASSRAGGASYNEQFF. The DNA of the CDR3 is TGCGCCAGCAGCCGCGCCGGCGGGGCAAGCTACAATGAGCAGTTCTTC.

V is TRBV5-6 and J is TRBJ1-4, with D perhaps TRBD1 (6 bases). Germline loops: CDR1 SGHDT, CDR2 YYEEEE. This CDR3 contains 14 residues. The V end lost 4 bases, the J end lost 3 bases, and 10 bases lay between the germline ends. DNA for the CDR3: TGTGCCAGCAGCCGGAGGGGGTCTAATGAAAAACTGTTTTTT. This encodes CASSRRGSNEKLFF.

The J gene is TRBJ2-7, the V gene TRBV6-5; TRBD2 matches 9 bases. V was clipped by 6 bases and J by 4 bases; unmatched bases: 10. The CDR3 spans 15 residues. Germline values: CDR1 MNHEY, CDR2 SVGAGI. CDR3 nucleotides: TGTGCCAGCAGCCTTAGCGGGAGAGGGGTTTACGAGCAGTACTTC. Amino acid sequence: CASSLSGRGVYEQYF.

The chain uses TRBV28 and TRBJ2-1; 13 bases are shared with TRBD2. CDR3 length: 17 residues. The junction had 14 bases not matched to a gene; V was cut back by 6 bases and J by 9 bases. Germline lookup yields CDR1 MDHEN and CDR2 SYDVKM. CDR3 coding DNA: TGTGCCAGCAGCTTCACTAGCGGGAGGGCCGGTGTCGGTGAGCAGTTCTTC. It translates to CASSFTSGRAGVGEQFF.

This chain connects TRBV6-1 to TRBJ2-5, with 11 positions matching TRBD2. Per germline, CDR1 MNHNS and CDR2 SASEGT. The CDR3 consists of 14 residues. The V segment lost 4 bases and the J segment 2 bases; nucleotides outside the gene matches: 0. CDR3: CASSASGRQETQYF. DNA for the CDR3: TGTGCCAGCAGTGCTAGCGGGAGGCAAGAGACCCAGTACTTC.

The chain has TRBV7-2 and TRBJ2-5; D gene unclear. This CDR3 is 12 amino acids long. The germline V gene encodes CDR1 SGHTA and CDR2 FQGNSA. V lost 2 bases and J lost 7, with 8 bases in between. The CDR3 region has the DNA TGTGCCAGCAGCTTATTACGAGGGACCCAGTACTTC. This translates into CASSLLRGTQYF.

The chain has TRBV10-3 and TRBJ1-5; tentatively, D is TRBD1 (5 bases). The CDR3 covers 13 residues. The germline V gene encodes CDR1 ENHRY and CDR2 SYGVKD. The germline V and J ends were trimmed by 6 bases and 3 bases, with 9 bases remaining between them. The CDR3 sequence: CAIRGDNNQPQHF. CDR3 nucleotide sequence: TGTGCCATCAGGGGGGATAACAATCAGCCCCAGCATTTT.

This clone was seen a few times. CDR3: CASSPQGNQPQHF. The CDR3 DNA is TGTGCCAGCAGCCCTCAGGGTAATCAGCCCCAGCATTTT. This sequence joins TRBV28 and TRBJ1-5, with D possibly matching TRBD1 (5 bases). Germline CDR1 and CDR2: MDHEN and SYDVKM. Trimming stripped 6 bases from V and 4 bases from J, with 10 bases between. CDR3 length: 13 amino acids.

The chain combines TRBV7-9 with TRBJ2-7; D unclear. V shed 3 bases and J shed 1 base, with 10 bases lying between them. The CDR3 consists of 14 residues. In germline, CDR1 is SEHNR, CDR2 FQNEAQ (reference sequence). The CDR3 sequence is CASSFITGSYEQYF. The CDR3 nucleotides are TGTGCCAGCAGCTTTATTACGGGTTCCTACGAGCAGTACTTC. Complete variable domain (other parts from reference TRBV7-9 and TRBJ2-7): DTGVSQNPRHKITKRGQNVTFRCDPISEHNRLYWYRQTLGQGPEFLTYFQNEAQLEKSRLLSDRFSAERPKGSFSTLEIQRTEQGDSAMYLCASSFITGSYEQYFGPGTRLTVT.

This clone was seen only once. J is TRBJ1-5 and V is TRBV30, with TRBD1 matching 9 bases. The CDR3 covers 16 residues. CDR1 is GTSNPN, CDR2 SVGIG, per germline (reference sequence). Trimming took 6 bases from V and 7 from J; bases not matched to a gene: 16. The CDR3 loop reads CACQPSGTGPGQPQHF. CDR3 nucleotide sequence: TGTGCCTGTCAGCCGTCGGGGACAGGGCCGGGGCAGCCCCAGCATTTT. Full variable domain (missing parts from reference TRBV30 and TRBJ1-5): SQTIHQWPATLVQPVGSPLSLECTVEGTSNPNLYWYRQAAGRGLQLLFYSVGIGQISSEVPQNLSASRPQDRQFILSSKKLLLSDSGFYLCACQPSGTGPGQPQHFGDGTRLSIL.

The rearrangement uses TRBV5-1 and TRBJ2-1, with D perhaps TRBD2 (6 bases). The V end lost 0 bases, the J end lost 5 bases, and 15 bases lay between the germline ends. Germline-derived CDR1 and CDR2 are SGHRS and YFSETQ. The length of the CDR3 is 16 residues. The CDR3 is CASSLGTGVWDNEQFF. CDR3 nucleotides: TGCGCCAGCAGCTTGGGCACGGGAGTCTGGGACAATGAGCAGTTCTTC.

The chain links TRBV14 to TRBJ1-1; D uncertain. Per the germline V gene, CDR1 is SGHDN and CDR2 is FVKESK. With 2 bases removed from V and 5 bases from J, the gap between germline ends came to 9 bases. The CDR3 totals 13 residues. The CDR3 DNA follows: TGTGCCAGCAGCCAAAGGCAGCTAACTGAAGCTTTCTTT. Its protein product is CASSQRQLTEAFF. The variable domain in full, with the rest retrieved from reference TRBV14 and TRBJ1-1, is EAGVTQFPSHSVIEKGQTVTLRCDPISGHDNLYWYRRVMGKEIKFLLHFVKESKQDESGMPNNRFLAERTGGTYSTLKVQPAELEDSGVYFCASSQRQLTEAFFGQGTRLTVV.

About this clone itself: This sample also contains other DNA sequences that code for the same CDR3. The chain uses TRBV18 and TRBJ1-1; no definite D call. Trimming stripped 3 bases from V and 2 bases from J, with 10 bases between. Germline CDR1 and CDR2: KGHSH and LQKENI. The CDR3 sequence is 14 residues long. This chain's CDR3 is CASSPSGGNTEAFF. The CDR3 nucleotides read TGTGCCAGCTCACCTTCAGGCGGAAACACTGAAGCTTTCTTT.

This chain links TRBV7-6 with TRBJ1-4; D ambiguous. The CDR3 is 14 residues long. Trimming removed 1 base from V and 4 bases from J, with 7 bases in between. The germline CDR1 and CDR2 sequences are SGHVS and FNYEAQ. CDR3 nucleotide sequence: TGTGCCAGCAGCTTAGGGGCTTTTAATGAAAAACTGTTTTTT. Translating it yields CASSLGAFNEKLFF.